This TCR beta chain was recovered during a study of shared clonotypes between healthy human individuals. For the study at large: CD4 naive and CD4 memory each took three plates per donor, while CD8 naive took two and CD8 memory one.

Genomic DNA from each subset was divided evenly over several immunoSEQ plates. Profiled with immunoSEQ multiplex PCR; TCRdb holds only in-frame clones, not every one. The repertoire holds over 2 million clones, with 90% to 95% as singletons. There are 15 residues in the CDR3. Germline CDR1 MGHRA, CDR2 YSYEKL. J was trimmed by 4 bases and V by 1 base; bases with no gene match: 2. Subsets obtained from CD4+ cells comprised CD45RA+ naive and CD45RA-negative memory cells. This chain uses TRBV4-1 with TRBJ2-5; 11 nucleotides line up with TRBD1. Sequences were obtained from naive CD4+ T cells sorted from blood. As to subset: CD45RA+ positively selected. The TCR sequence derives from a man aged 18 to 29 in good health. The CDR3 protein is CASSQVGTGGETQYF. The DNA of the CDR3 is TGCGCCAGCAGCCAAGTAGGGACAGGGGGAGAGACCCAGTACTTC.